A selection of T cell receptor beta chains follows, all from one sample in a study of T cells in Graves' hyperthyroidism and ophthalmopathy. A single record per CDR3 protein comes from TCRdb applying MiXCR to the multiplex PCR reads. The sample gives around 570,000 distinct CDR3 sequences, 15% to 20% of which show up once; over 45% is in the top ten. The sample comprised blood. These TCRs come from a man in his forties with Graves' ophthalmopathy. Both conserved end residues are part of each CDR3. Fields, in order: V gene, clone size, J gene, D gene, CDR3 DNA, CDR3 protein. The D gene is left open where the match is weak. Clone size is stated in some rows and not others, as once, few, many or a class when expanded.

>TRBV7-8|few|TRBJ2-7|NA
TGTGCCAGCAGCTTAAACAGGGAATCAACCTACGAGCAGTACTTC
CASSLNRESTYEQYF
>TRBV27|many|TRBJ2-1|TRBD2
TGTGCCAGCAGTCCAGGACTAGCGGGCGGTTATCGGGAGCAGTTCTTC
CASSPGLAGGYREQFF
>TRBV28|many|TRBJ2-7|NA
TGTGCCAGCGGTCCTACCTACGAGCAGTACTTC
CASGPTYEQYF
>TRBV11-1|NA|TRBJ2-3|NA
TGTGCCAGCAGCAACTCGCCAGCAGGAGATACGCAGTATTTT
CASSNSPAGDTQYF
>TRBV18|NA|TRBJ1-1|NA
TGTGCGAGTGTCGGGGGTAGGAACACTGAAGCTTTCTTT
CASVGGRNTEAFF
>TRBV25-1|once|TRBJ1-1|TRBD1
TGTGCCAGCATGACAGGGCTGAACACTGAAGCTTTCTTT
CASMTGLNTEAFF
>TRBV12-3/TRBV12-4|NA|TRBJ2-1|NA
TGTGCCAGCAGTTACCGGGACGCAAGCTCCTACAATGAGCAGTTCTTC
CASSYRDASSYNEQFF
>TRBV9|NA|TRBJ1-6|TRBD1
TGTGCCAGCAGCGCGGGACAGCTTAATTCACCCCTCCACTTT
CASSAGQLNSPLHF
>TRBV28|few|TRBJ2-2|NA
TGTGCCAGCATGTTCACCGGGGAGCTGTTTTTT
CASMFTGELFF
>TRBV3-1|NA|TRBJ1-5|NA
TGTGCCAGCAGCCAAGATTTGCCAGCAAATCAGCCCCAGCATTTT
CASSQDLPANQPQHF
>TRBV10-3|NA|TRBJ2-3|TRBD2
TGTGCCATCGGTACCCTTTCTAGCGGGAGGTCAGATACGCAGTATTTT
CAIGTLSSGRSDTQYF
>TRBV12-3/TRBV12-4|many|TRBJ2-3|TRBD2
TGTGCCAGCAGTTTAGGGGCAGCGGGGGGGCAGGGAGATACGCAGTATTTT
CASSLGAAGGQGDTQYF
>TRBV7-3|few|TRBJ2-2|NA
TGTGCCAGCAGCACCCGGACTGCGGGTCGCACCGGGGAGCTGTTTTTT
CASSTRTAGRTGELFF
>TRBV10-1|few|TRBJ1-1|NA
TGCGCCAGCAGTGAGCTATCGCCAGGGTATATGAACACTGAAGCTTTCTTT
CASSELSPGYMNTEAFF
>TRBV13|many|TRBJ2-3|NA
TGTGCCAGCAGCTTCCCCACCAGCACAGATACGCAGTATTTT
CASSFPTSTDTQYF
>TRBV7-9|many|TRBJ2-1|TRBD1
TGTGCCAGCAGCTTTGGGACAGGGCTAGTTGAGCAGTTCTTC
CASSFGTGLVEQFF
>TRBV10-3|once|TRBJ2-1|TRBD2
TGTGCCGTGACGCCGGGGAGGGAGGGCCCCTACTACAATGAGCAGTTCTTC
CAVTPGREGPYYNEQFF
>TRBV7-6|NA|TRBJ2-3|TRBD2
TGTGCCAGCACCTTCCGACTAGCGGGGGGATCTGCAGATACGCAGTATTTT
CASTFRLAGGSADTQYF
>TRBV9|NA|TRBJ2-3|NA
TGTGCCAGCAGCGTAGAGGGAGCAAGCCCCACAGATACGCAGTATTTT
CASSVEGASPTDTQYF
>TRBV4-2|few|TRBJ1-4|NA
TGTGCCAGCAGCCTCGATAGGTCTAAACTGTTTTTT
CASSLDRSKLFF
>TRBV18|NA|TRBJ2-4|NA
TGTGCCAGCTCACCTGCGGGGACCCTACGAGGAAACATTCAGTACTTC
CASSPAGTLRGNIQYF
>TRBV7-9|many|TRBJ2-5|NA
TGTGCCAGCAGCTTAAAGGCGATCCAAGAGACCCAGTACTTC
CASSLKAIQETQYF
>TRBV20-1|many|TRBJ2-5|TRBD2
TGCAGTGCTAGAGGACTAGCGGGGTTAGGGGAGACCCAGTACTTC
CSARGLAGLGETQYF
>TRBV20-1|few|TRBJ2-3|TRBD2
TGCAGTGCTAGACCCATCCTAGCGGGAGGACGAGATACGCAGTATTTT
CSARPILAGGRDTQYF
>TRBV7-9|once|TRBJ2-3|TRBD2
TGTGCCAGCAGCCCGGCGGGACTAGCTAGCACAGATACGCAGTATTTT
CASSPAGLASTDTQYF
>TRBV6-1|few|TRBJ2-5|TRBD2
TGTGCCAGCATTAGCGGGGGGGGCCGGTTGGAGACCCAGTACTTC
CASISGGGRLETQYF
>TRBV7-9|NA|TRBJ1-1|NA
TGTGCCAGCAGCTTAGATCAGGGTGCGGCTTTCTTT
CASSLDQGAAFF
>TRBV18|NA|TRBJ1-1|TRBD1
TGTGCCAGCTCACCCGGGACAGGCCGAAGATCCACTGAAGCTTTCTTT
CASSPGTGRRSTEAFF
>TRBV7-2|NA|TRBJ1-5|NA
TGTGCCAGCAGCTTAGGGGGCGGACAGATCAATCAGCCCCAGCATTTT
CASSLGGGQINQPQHF
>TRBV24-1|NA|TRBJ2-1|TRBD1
TGTGCCACCAGTGAATTGCCTGGACAGGGGCGGCACAATGAGCAGTTCTTC
CATSELPGQGRHNEQFF
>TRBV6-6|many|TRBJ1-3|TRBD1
TGTGCCAGCAGTTACGGGGTCGGACAGGGAGGGAACACCATATATTTT
CASSYGVGQGGNTIYF
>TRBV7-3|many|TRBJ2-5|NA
TGTGCCAGCAGCTTCAGCGGGTCGATGGAGACCCAGTACTTC
CASSFSGSMETQYF
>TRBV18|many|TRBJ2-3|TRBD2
TGTGCCAGCTCACCCCCCACTAGCGGGGGTGCAGATACGCAGTATTTT
CASSPPTSGGADTQYF
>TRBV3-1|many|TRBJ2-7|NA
TGTGCCAGCAGCTCGAATGGCGTATCCGGCGAGCAGTACTTC
CASSSNGVSGEQYF
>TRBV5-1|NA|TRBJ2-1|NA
TGCGCCAGCAGCTATTCCGGGACATTTCCCTACAATGAGCAGTTCTTC
CASSYSGTFPYNEQFF
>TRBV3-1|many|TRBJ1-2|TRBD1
TGTGCCAGCAGCCCTATAGACGGACAGGCCGTAGGTACTGGCTACACCTTC
CASSPIDGQAVGTGYTF
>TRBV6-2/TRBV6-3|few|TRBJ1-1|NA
TGTGCCAGCAGTTACTCCCACACTGAAGCTTTCTTT
CASSYSHTEAFF
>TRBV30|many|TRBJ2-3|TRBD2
TGTGCCTGGAGGGGCGGGAGAGCAGATACGCAGTATTTT
CAWRGGRADTQYF
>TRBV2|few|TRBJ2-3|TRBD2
TGTGCCAGCAGGCTTAGCGGGGCCGGGGCAGATACGCAGTATTTT
CASRLSGAGADTQYF
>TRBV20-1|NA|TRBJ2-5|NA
TGCAGTGCTGCTGACAGGCCCGGGACCCAGTACTTC
CSAADRPGTQYF
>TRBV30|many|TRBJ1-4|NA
TGTGCCTGGAGTGGGGACAATGAAAAACTGTTTTTT
CAWSGDNEKLFF
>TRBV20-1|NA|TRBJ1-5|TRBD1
TGCAGTGCTCCGACAGGGGGACTAGTTAATCAGCCCCAGCATTTT
CSAPTGGLVNQPQHF
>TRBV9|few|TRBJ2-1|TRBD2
TGTGCCAGCAGCGTAGTAATTAGCGGGACCAATGAGCAGTTCTTC
CASSVVISGTNEQFF
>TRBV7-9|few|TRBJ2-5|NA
TGTGCCAGCAGCTTAAACGACTTCGAGACCCAGTACTTC
CASSLNDFETQYF
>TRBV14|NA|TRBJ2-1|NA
TGTGCCAGCACAGGGGCTGAGAATGAGCAGTTCTTC
CASTGAENEQFF
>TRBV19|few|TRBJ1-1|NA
TGTGCCAGTAGTATAGATCTCGGGAACACTGAAGCTTTCTTT
CASSIDLGNTEAFF
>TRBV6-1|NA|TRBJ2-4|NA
TGTGCCAGCACCGAAAACATTCAGTACTTC
CASTENIQYF
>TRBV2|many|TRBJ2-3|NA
TGTGCCAGCAGTGATGGGGGGAAGAATACGCAGTATTTT
CASSDGGKNTQYF